Listed below are T cell receptor beta chains from one sample, sequenced in a study of blood T cell repertoires in COVID-19. TCRdb keeps only in-frame clones here, not all; method: immunoSEQ multiplex PCR. This table has a few hundred thousand clones, roughly 90% appearing once. Sequenced sample: PBMCs or T cells enriched from blood (not recorded which). All receptors come from a woman aged 25 to 39 who had recovered from COVID-19. The CDR3 runs from the conserved cysteine through the conserved F or W. A D gene is named only where the DNA matches it firmly. Where a row states a size, it is once, few, many or the class of an expanded clone; other rows omit it.

DNA: TGTGCCAGTACCCAGCGGGGGACGAATGAAGCTTTCTTT
CDR3: CASTQRGTNEAFF
D: .
size: .
J: TRBJ1-1
V: TRBV19

DNA: TGCAGTGCGAAACAGGGATACGAGCAGTACTTC
CDR3: CSAKQGYEQYF
D: .
size: .
J: TRBJ2-7
V: TRBV20-1

DNA: TGTGCCAGTAGTATTGGGACAGGGGGTTACAATGAGCAGTTCTTC
CDR3: CASSIGTGGYNEQFF
D: TRBD1
size: .
J: TRBJ2-1
V: TRBV19

DNA: TGTGCCAGCAGGGGGCAACAGGGGCCCTTCTACACCTTC
CDR3: CASRGQQGPFYTF
D: TRBD1
size: .
J: TRBJ1-2
V: TRBV2

DNA: TGTGCCTCAGGGTACAATGAGCAGTTCTTC
CDR3: CASGYNEQFF
D: .
size: once
J: TRBJ2-1
V: TRBV10-3

DNA: TGTGCCACCAGCAGAGATGGGCGGGAGCTTGGCTACGAGCAGTACTTC
CDR3: CATSRDGRELGYEQYF
D: TRBD2
size: .
J: TRBJ2-7
V: TRBV15

DNA: TGCAGCGTTGAAAATCCTAGCGGCGTTCAGTACTTC
CDR3: CSVENPSGVQYF
D: TRBD2
size: .
J: TRBJ2-4
V: TRBV29-1

DNA: TGCGCCAGCAGCCCGACCCAGACAAGCTATGGCTACACCTTC
CDR3: CASSPTQTSYGYTF
D: .
size: few
J: TRBJ1-2
V: TRBV5-1

DNA: TGCGCCAGCAGCGCCGGGACACCCGGAAATGAAAAACTGTTTTTT
CDR3: CASSAGTPGNEKLFF
D: .
size: .
J: TRBJ1-4
V: TRBV5-1

DNA: TGTGCCAGCAGCTTAGTCGGGACAGGTTTATCCGAGCAGTACTTC
CDR3: CASSLVGTGLSEQYF
D: TRBD1
size: .
J: TRBJ2-7
V: TRBV7-2

DNA: TGCGCCAGCAGAACAGCAACTAATGAAAAACTGTTTTTT
CDR3: CASRTATNEKLFF
D: .
size: .
J: TRBJ1-4
V: TRBV5-1

DNA: TGTGCCAGCAGTGAAAACAGGGGTTCTGCAGCTTTCTTT
CDR3: CASSENRGSAAFF
D: TRBD1
size: .
J: TRBJ1-1
V: TRBV6-1

DNA: TGTGCCAGCAGTGCCCACATACAGGGCCGGGGCTACACCTTC
CDR3: CASSAHIQGRGYTF
D: .
size: .
J: TRBJ1-2
V: TRBV28

DNA: TGTGCCAGCAGTCCCTTGACAACCTCTGGCCCTAGCACCACTGAAGCTTTCTTT
CDR3: CASSPLTTSGPSTTEAFF
D: .
size: .
J: TRBJ1-1
V: TRBV27

DNA: TGTGCCAGCAGCCTTACTAGCGTCCAAGAGACCCAGTACTTC
CDR3: CASSLTSVQETQYF
D: TRBD2
size: once
J: TRBJ2-5
V: TRBV3-1/TRBV3-2

DNA: TGCGCCAGCAGCTTGGGAGTGGCGGGTAGCAATGGCTACACCTTC
CDR3: CASSLGVAGSNGYTF
D: .
size: .
J: TRBJ1-2
V: TRBV5-1

DNA: TGTGCCAGCAGGAGGATTGGGACTGAAGCTTTCTTT
CDR3: CASRRIGTEAFF
D: .
size: .
J: TRBJ1-1
V: TRBV6-5

DNA: TGCGCCAGCAGCCAAGATGAGAGCTACGAGCAGTACTTC
CDR3: CASSQDESYEQYF
D: .
size: .
J: TRBJ2-7
V: TRBV4-1

DNA: TGTGCCAGCAGCCCCCCGGACAGCTATGGCTACACCTTC
CDR3: CASSPPDSYGYTF
D: .
size: .
J: TRBJ1-2
V: TRBV6-5

DNA: TGTGCCAGCAGCCCTACCATGAGCTCTGGAAACACCATATATTTT
CDR3: CASSPTMSSGNTIYF
D: .
size: .
J: TRBJ1-3
V: TRBV7-2

DNA: TGTGCCAGCGGAACTAGCGGGAGAGGAAACATTCAGTACTTC
CDR3: CASGTSGRGNIQYF
D: TRBD2
size: few
J: TRBJ2-4
V: TRBV6-5

DNA: TGTGCCAGCAGCCAAGGGGGACTAGCGGGAGGGAGGACCCGGGTGCGAGAGACCCAGTACTTC
CDR3: CASSQGGLAGGRTRVRETQYF
D: TRBD2
size: .
J: TRBJ2-5
V: TRBV3-1/TRBV3-2

DNA: TGTGCCAGCAGCCGCTTGCGGGGCACCGGAGATACGCAGTATTTT
CDR3: CASSRLRGTGDTQYF
D: .
size: .
J: TRBJ2-3
V: TRBV6-1

DNA: TGTGCCAGCAGCTTCTTTCCGACGGACACCGGGGAGACCCAGTACTTC
CDR3: CASSFFPTDTGETQYF
D: .
size: .
J: TRBJ2-5
V: TRBV7-8

DNA: TGTGCCAGCAGTTACCGCAGGTACACTGAAGCTTTCTTT
CDR3: CASSYRRYTEAFF
D: .
size: once
J: TRBJ1-1
V: TRBV6-5

DNA: TGCGCCAGCAGCTTACTAGCGGGAGGACAGAACCCCTACGAGCAGTACTTC
CDR3: CASSLLAGGQNPYEQYF
D: TRBD2
size: .
J: TRBJ2-7
V: TRBV5-1

DNA: TGTGCCAGAAGCTTGGCCTGTAGGGGTTCACCCCTCCACTTT
CDR3: CARSLACRGSPLHF
D: .
size: .
J: TRBJ1-6
V: TRBV5-3

DNA: TGTGCCAGCAACGAACAGGGGTGGGGGCAGTACTTC
CDR3: CASNEQGWGQYF
D: TRBD1
size: .
J: TRBJ2-7
V: TRBV7-2

DNA: TGTGCCAGTAGCGTGAGTAGCTCCTACAATGAGCAGTTCTTC
CDR3: CASSVSSSYNEQFF
D: .
size: .
J: TRBJ2-1
V: TRBV19

DNA: TGTGCCAGCAGCAAGACTAGCGGGAGTGTCTCCTACAATGAGCAGTTCTTC
CDR3: CASSKTSGSVSYNEQFF
D: TRBD2
size: .
J: TRBJ2-1
V: TRBV7-9

DNA: TGTGCCAGCAGCAAAGATTTTATAGGGAGTAGCGGGACTTCCTACGAGCAGTACTTC
CDR3: CASSKDFIGSSGTSYEQYF
D: .
size: .
J: TRBJ2-7
V: TRBV21-1

DNA: TGTGCCAGCAGTATCGACAGTCAAGGGTCCCTCCACTTT
CDR3: CASSIDSQGSLHF
D: .
size: once
J: TRBJ1-6
V: TRBV6-5

DNA: TGTGCCAGCAGCCCTCGGACTAGCGGGAGGAATGAGCAGTTCTTC
CDR3: CASSPRTSGRNEQFF
D: TRBD2
size: .
J: TRBJ2-1
V: TRBV7-2

DNA: TGTGCCAGCAGCCCAAAAGGAGGTTTTCTTTCCGACAATGAGCAGTTCTTC
CDR3: CASSPKGGFLSDNEQFF
D: .
size: .
J: TRBJ2-1
V: TRBV3-1/TRBV3-2

DNA: TGTGCCAGCAGCCAAGGCAGGGCCTACGAGCAGTACTTC
CDR3: CASSQGRAYEQYF
D: .
size: .
J: TRBJ2-7
V: TRBV3-1/TRBV3-2

DNA: TGTGCTAGCAGCTTGGGGCCTCTATCCTACAATGAGCAGTTCTTC
CDR3: CASSLGPLSYNEQFF
D: .
size: .
J: TRBJ2-1
V: TRBV7-7

DNA: TGTGCCACCAGTGATTCGTGGGGGCAGGCCGGGGAGCTGTTTTTT
CDR3: CATSDSWGQAGELFF
D: .
size: .
J: TRBJ2-2
V: TRBV24-1

DNA: TGTGCCAGCAGTTTGGCAGGGGCCGGTAATGAAAAACTGTTTTTT
CDR3: CASSLAGAGNEKLFF
D: .
size: .
J: TRBJ1-4
V: TRBV27

DNA: TGTGCCAGCAGCGATACATGGAACACTGAAGCTTTCTTT
CDR3: CASSDTWNTEAFF
D: .
size: .
J: TRBJ1-1
V: TRBV7-9

DNA: TGTGCCAGCAGCGTAGCTGCCACAATACAGGGGAAGAACACTGAAGCTTTCTTT
CDR3: CASSVAATIQGKNTEAFF
D: TRBD1
size: .
J: TRBJ1-1
V: TRBV9

DNA: TGTGCCACCTCAGCGGCCCCCCACTACGAGCAGTACTTC
CDR3: CATSAAPHYEQYF
D: .
size: few
J: TRBJ2-7
V: TRBV28

DNA: TGTGCCAGCAGCTCTCTAGCGCTAAGCTCCTACAATGAGCAGTTCTTC
CDR3: CASSSLALSSYNEQFF
D: .
size: .
J: TRBJ2-1
V: TRBV13